One and the same sample provided the 20 T cell receptor beta chains below, sequenced in a study of shared clonotypes between healthy human individuals. Assay used: immunoSEQ multiplex PCR; TCRdb lists only in-frame clones, some missing. The sample lists under 2,500,000 clones; roughly 95% were seen once. The sample consisted of naive CD4+ T cells sorted from blood. Noted subset: CD45RA+ positively selected. These receptors were taken from a man between 18 and 35 years old in good health.

This rearrangement joins TRBV5-8 to TRBJ2-5; D gene unclear. The CDR3 consists of 14 residues. The V gene lost 0 bases and the J gene lost 2 bases, with 8 bases spanning the gap. Germline lookup yields CDR1 SGHTS and CDR2 YDEGEE. This chain's CDR3 is CASSLVGQQETQYF. In DNA form, the CDR3 reads TGTGCCAGCAGCTTGGTCGGGCAACAAGAGACCCAGTACTTC. The full variable domain, its missing parts supplied by reference TRBV5-8 and TRBJ2-5, is EAGVTQSPTHLIKTRGQQATLRCSPISGHTSVYWYQQALGLGLQFLLWYDEGEERNRGNFPPRFSGRQFPNYSSELNVNALELEDSALYLCASSLVGQQETQYFGPGTRLLVL.

The chain joins TRBV6-1 to TRBJ1-1; tentative D call: TRBD1 (5 bases). Trimming shortened V by 3 bases and J by 1 base, and 12 bases separated the two germline ends. Looked up from germline, CDR1 is MNHNS and CDR2 is SASEGT. The CDR3 loop spans 15 amino acids. The chain's CDR3 is CASSDGRVTNTEAFF. The CDR3, as DNA: TGTGCCAGCAGTGACGGCAGGGTAACGAACACTGAAGCTTTCTTT.

The chain combines TRBV28 with TRBJ1-2; D is unclear. The CDR3 is 12 residues long. Trimming took off 6 bases at V and 5 bases at J, with 10 bases between the two ends. CDR1 is MDHEN and CDR2 is SYDVKM in the germline V gene. CDR3 in amino acids: CASSSWEYGYTF. The CDR3, as DNA: TGTGCCAGCAGCTCCTGGGAATATGGCTACACCTTC.

On this clone: The identical CDR3 is also encoded by other nucleotide sequences in the sample. This chain connects TRBV5-1 to TRBJ1-1; D is perhaps TRBD1 (6 bases). Per the germline V gene, CDR1 is SGHRS and CDR2 is YFSETQ. The CDR3 spans 14 residues. The V gene lost 0 bases and the J gene lost 3 bases, with 9 bases spanning the gap. The chain's CDR3 is CASSLVAGDTEAFF. In DNA, the CDR3 is TGCGCCAGCAGCTTGGTAGCAGGGGACACTGAAGCTTTCTTT.

The chain joins TRBV2 to TRBJ2-5; the D gene could be TRBD1 or TRBD2 (5 bases each). Germline assignment: CDR1 SNHLY and CDR2 FYNNEI. This CDR3 has 14 amino acids. Trimming cost V 4 bases and J 4 bases, with 13 bases left between them. CDR3: CASSAGTYSETQYF. CDR3 nucleotide sequence: TGTGCCAGCAGTGCAGGGACCTATTCAGAGACCCAGTACTTC.

The V and J genes are TRBV7-6 and TRBJ2-7, with 8 positions matching TRBD1. The CDR3 is 15 amino acids. Germline trimming cut 4 bases from V and 0 bases from J; bases unmatched to any gene: 5. CDR1 and CDR2 (germline): SGHVS, FNYEAQ. This chain's CDR3 is CASSSGTGRSYEQYF. In DNA form, the CDR3 reads TGTGCCAGCAGCTCGGGGACAGGCCGCTCCTACGAGCAGTACTTC.

V and J are TRBV7-2 and TRBJ2-6, with 8 bases fitting TRBD1. Germline lookup yields CDR1 SGHTA and CDR2 FQGNSA. The V segment lost 5 bases and the J segment 3 bases; nucleotides outside the gene matches: 3. CDR3 size: 15 residues. CDR3 residues: CASSTGTGGANVLTF. For the CDR3, the DNA is TGTGCCAGCAGCACCGGGACAGGTGGGGCCAACGTCCTGACTTTC. Together with reference TRBV7-2 and TRBJ2-6, the CDR3 gives the full variable domain: GAGVSQSPSNKVTEKGKDVELRCDPISGHTALYWYRQSLGQGLEFLIYFQGNSAPDKSGLPSDRFSAERTGGSVSTLTIQRTQQEDSAVYLCASSTGTGGANVLTFGAGSRLTVL.

With regard to this clone: No conserved phenylalanine or tryptophan ends this CDR3, so it is likely a read error. The V gene is TRBV30, the J gene TRBJ1-2; D unresolved. Germline V lookup: CDR1 GTSNPN, CDR2 SVGIG (reference sequence). The CDR3 is made up of 13 amino acids. Trimming removed 1 base from V and 2 bases from J, with 8 bases in between. CDR3 region: CAWSAAGNYGYTL. The CDR3 DNA is TGTGCCTGGAGTGCGGCAGGAAACTATGGCTACACCCTC.

The gene calls are TRBV29-1 and TRBJ2-7; a weak D match, TRBD2 (6 bases). This CDR3 region has 12 residues. The ends were cut back, 4 bases at V and 6 bases at J, with 13 bases in the middle. Germline CDR1 is SQVTM and CDR2 is ANQGSEA. CDR3 region: CSVVWGVGEQYF. The CDR3, as DNA: TGCAGCGTTGTATGGGGGGTCGGCGAGCAGTACTTC.

The chain has TRBV5-1 and TRBJ1-5; D is undetermined. CDR3 length: 15 amino acids. Trimming removed 0 bases at V and 8 bases at J, with 15 bases between. The V gene's germline CDR1 is SGHRS and CDR2 YFSETQ. The CDR3 region has the DNA TGCGCCAGCAGCTTGGATGGAAATGCGCCCAAGCCCCAGCATTTT. Protein product: CASSLDGNAPKPQHF.

On this clone: The identical CDR3 is also encoded by other nucleotide sequences in the sample. This chain connects TRBV5-1 to TRBJ2-7; 9 bases are shared with TRBD1. In germline, CDR1 is SGHRS, CDR2 YFSETQ. V shed 3 bases, J shed 3 bases, and the junction held 4 bases outside the gene matches. The CDR3 spans 14 residues. CDR3: CASSSGQGLYEQYF. CDR3 bases: TGCGCCAGCAGCTCGGGACAGGGACTCTACGAGCAGTACTTC.

The V and J genes are TRBV28 and TRBJ2-7; TRBD1 is a possible D gene (6 bases). The CDR3 covers 15 residues. Germline V CDR1 and CDR2: MDHEN, SYDVKM. V lost 8 bases to trimming and J lost 5 bases, with 22 bases between them. The CDR3 DNA reads TGTGCCAGCGGATTAGCTGGGGGCAATTTAAACGAGCAGTACTTC. Protein sequence: CASGLAGGNLNEQYF.

This sequence joins TRBV4-1 and TRBJ2-7, with 8 bases fitting TRBD2. Germline V gives CDR1 MGHRA, CDR2 YSYEKL. The junction had 4 bases not matched to a gene; V was cut back by 1 base and J by 2 bases. The CDR3 extends over 15 amino acids. DNA for the CDR3: TGCGCCAGCAGCCAAGTCATCGGGGGGGCCTACGAGCAGTACTTC. Translating it yields CASSQVIGGAYEQYF.

This clone was found once. V usage is TRBV5-1 and J usage is TRBJ1-6; D not resolved. Germline-derived CDR1 and CDR2 are SGHRS and YFSETQ. Trimming stripped 1 base from V and 5 bases from J, with 7 bases between. This CDR3 comprises 14 residues. This chain's CDR3 is CASSLLADNSPLHF. The CDR3 DNA reads as TGCGCCAGCAGCTTGTTAGCCGATAATTCACCCCTCCACTTT.

The V and J genes are TRBV10-2 and TRBJ2-5; 7 bases line up with TRBD2. The CDR3 sequence is 15 residues long. Germline loops: CDR1 WSHSY, CDR2 SAAADI. V trimming: 4 bases; J trimming: 4 bases; junction bases outside the gene matches: 9. DNA of the CDR3: TGCGCCAGCAGTGTTTCTAGCGGAGGACCAGAGACCCAGTACTTC. Protein sequence: CASSVSSGGPETQYF.

The rearrangement joins TRBV30 to TRBJ1-1, with D uncertain. From germline, CDR1 is GTSNPN and CDR2 SVGIG (reference sequence). The V gene lost 0 bases and the J gene lost 2 bases, with 7 bases spanning the gap. The CDR3 is made up of 13 amino acids. The CDR3 DNA reads as TGTGCCTGGAGTGTACCCCCCAACACTGAAGCTTTCTTT. Translated: CAWSVPPNTEAFF.

DNA for the CDR3: TGTGCCAGCAGCGTAGACATAACGGATGGCTACACCTTC. Protein: CASSVDITDGYTF. The chain uses TRBV9 and TRBJ1-2; D remains unclear. Trimming left V 0 bases short and J 6 bases short, with 9 bases between. The CDR3 has 13 amino acids. Germline V gene sequence: CDR1 SGDLS, CDR2 YYNGEE. The variable domain in full, completed from reference TRBV9 and TRBJ1-2, reads DSGVTQTPKHLITATGQRVTLRCSPRSGDLSVYWYQQSLDQGLQFLIQYYNGEERAKGNILERFSAQQFPDLHSELNLSSLELGDSALYFCASSVDITDGYTFGSGTRLTVV.

The chain links TRBV5-6 to TRBJ2-5, with D unclear. Germline V CDR1 and CDR2: SGHDT, YYEEEE. V lost 7 bases and J lost 4, with 14 bases in between. There are 13 residues in the CDR3. The CDR3 bases are TGTGCCAGCCGGCTGGCTGGGTCAGAGACCCAGTACTTC. Translated, it gives CASRLAGSETQYF.

This chain connects TRBV27 to TRBJ2-7, with 7 nucleotides matching TRBD2. CDR3 length: 14 amino acids. Germline loops: CDR1 MNHEY, CDR2 SMNVEV (reference sequence). With 2 bases clipped from V and 8 bases from J, the junction kept 9 bases outside the gene matches. The CDR3 DNA follows: TGTGCCAGCAGTTTACCCCTGGCGGGAGCTAAGCAGTACTTC. Encoded protein: CASSLPLAGAKQYF.

The rearrangement uses TRBV10-3 and TRBJ1-1; tentatively, D is TRBD1 (5 bases). Germline V gene data show CDR1 as ENHRY and CDR2 as SYGVKD. V gave up 0 bases and J gave up 13 bases, with 15 bases separating them. CDR3 size: 13 residues. CDR3 nucleotides: TGTGCCATCAGTGAGTCGCGGGGGGAAAAGGATTTCTTT. Protein: CAISESRGEKDFF.